A selection of T cell receptor beta chains follows, all from one sample in a study of shared clonotypes between healthy human individuals. Repertoires were generated with immunoSEQ multiplex PCR, while TCRdb's copy carries only in-frame clones and drops some. The table records about 2.4 million clones, approximately 94% of them present only once. The sample comprised naive CD4+ T cells from PBMCs. The origin of the receptors is a man aged 18 to 30 in good health. Some clones in this sample may be carry-over from other donors' samples. The CDR3 runs from the conserved cysteine through the conserved F or W. Fields, in order: J gene, V gene, D gene, CDR3 DNA, CDR3 protein. A D gene is named only where the DNA matches it firmly.

J gene: TRBJ1-1; V gene: TRBV2; D gene: -; CDR3 DNA: TGTGCCAGCAGTGAATTTCGAGGGGAGGGTACTGAAGCTTTCTTT; CDR3 protein: CASSEFRGEGTEAFF
J gene: TRBJ2-1; V gene: TRBV20-1; D gene: -; CDR3 DNA: TGCAGAGTCTATGAGCAGTTCTTC; CDR3 protein: CRVYEQFF
J gene: TRBJ1-3; V gene: TRBV29-1; D gene: -; CDR3 DNA: TGCAGCGTTGGCCCCCTAAGTGTTGGAAACACCATATATTTT; CDR3 protein: CSVGPLSVGNTIYF
J gene: TRBJ2-1; V gene: TRBV11-3; D gene: TRBD1; CDR3 DNA: TGTGCCAGCAGCTTGGACAGGGCCAATGAGCAGTTCTTC; CDR3 protein: CASSLDRANEQFF
J gene: TRBJ1-1; V gene: TRBV28; D gene: -; CDR3 DNA: TGTGCCAGTACGACAGCGAACACTGAAGCTTTCTTT; CDR3 protein: CASTTANTEAFF
J gene: TRBJ2-7; V gene: TRBV27; D gene: -; CDR3 DNA: TGTGCCAGCAGTTTATCGATTAGGGGCGGCAGAACCTACGAGCAGTACTTC; CDR3 protein: CASSLSIRGGRTYEQYF
J gene: TRBJ2-7; V gene: TRBV6-5; D gene: TRBD2; CDR3 DNA: TGTGCCAGCAGTTACGAGCGGGAGGGCTCCTACGAGCAGTACTTC; CDR3 protein: CASSYEREGSYEQYF
J gene: TRBJ2-1; V gene: TRBV5-1; D gene: TRBD2; CDR3 DNA: TGCGCCAGCCGGTTGGTCCTAGCGGGAGGAAGGGAGCAGTTCTTC; CDR3 protein: CASRLVLAGGREQFF
J gene: TRBJ2-7; V gene: TRBV9; D gene: -; CDR3 DNA: TGTGCCAGCAGCGTAGGGTACAGTGAGCAGTACTTC; CDR3 protein: CASSVGYSEQYF
J gene: TRBJ1-1; V gene: TRBV28; D gene: -; CDR3 DNA: TGTGCCAGCAGTTTAGTCCGCCGGAACACTGAAGCTTTCTTT; CDR3 protein: CASSLVRRNTEAFF
J gene: TRBJ2-7; V gene: TRBV5-1; D gene: TRBD1; CDR3 DNA: TGCGCCACTAGGGTGCCAGGGGGTGACGAGCAGTACTTC; CDR3 protein: CATRVPGGDEQYF
J gene: TRBJ2-3; V gene: TRBV15; D gene: -; CDR3 DNA: TGTGCCACCAGCAAGTATAGGGCGGACACAGATACGCAGTATTTT; CDR3 protein: CATSKYRADTDTQYF